The clone carrying this T cell receptor beta chain appeared a few times. TCRdb redid the calling of the 5' RACE reads with MiXCR, one entry per CDR3 protein. The sample lists about 360,000 distinct CDR3 sequences, 6% to 8% occurring once. The CDR3 runs to 15 residues. V gave up 6 bases and J gave up 4 bases, with 18 bases separating them. Germline V gene data show CDR1 as MDHEN and CDR2 as SYDVKM. This sample is drawn from a study of T cells after yellow fever vaccination. The starting material was PBMCs, obtained 5 days after the yellow fever booster vaccination. V gene TRBV28 combines with J gene TRBJ2-5, with a possible D match to TRBD1 (6 bases). The clonotype originates from a young man who received the YFV17D yellow fever vaccine. The CDR3 DNA reads as TGTGCCAGCAGGGGTGGTAGCGTGGGGGCAGAGACCCAGTACTTC. It yields the protein CASRGGSVGAETQYF.